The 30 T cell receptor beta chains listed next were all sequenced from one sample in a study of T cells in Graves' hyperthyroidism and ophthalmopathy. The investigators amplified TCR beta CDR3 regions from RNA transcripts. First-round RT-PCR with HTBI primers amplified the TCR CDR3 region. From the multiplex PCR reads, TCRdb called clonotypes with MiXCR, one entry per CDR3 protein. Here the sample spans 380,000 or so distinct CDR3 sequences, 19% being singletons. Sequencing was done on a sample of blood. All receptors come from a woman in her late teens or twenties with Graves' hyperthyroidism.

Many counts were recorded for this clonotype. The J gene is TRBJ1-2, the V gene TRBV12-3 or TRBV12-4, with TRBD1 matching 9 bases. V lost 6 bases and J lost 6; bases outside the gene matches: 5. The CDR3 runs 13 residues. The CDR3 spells CASRQTGGHGYTF. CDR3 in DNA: TGTGCCAGCAGGCAAACAGGGGGCCATGGCTACACCTTC.

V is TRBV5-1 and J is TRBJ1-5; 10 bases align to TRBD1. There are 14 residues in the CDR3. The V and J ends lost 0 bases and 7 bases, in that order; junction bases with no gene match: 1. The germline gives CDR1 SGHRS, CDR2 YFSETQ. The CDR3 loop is CASSLETGGQPQHF. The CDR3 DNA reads TGCGCCAGCAGCTTGGAGACAGGGGGCCAGCCCCAGCATTTT.

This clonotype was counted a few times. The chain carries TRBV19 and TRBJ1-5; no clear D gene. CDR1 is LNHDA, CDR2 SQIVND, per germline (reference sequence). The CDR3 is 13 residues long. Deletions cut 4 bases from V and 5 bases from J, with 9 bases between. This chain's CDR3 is CASSKWMDQPQHF. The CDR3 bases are TGTGCCAGTAGTAAGTGGATGGATCAGCCCCAGCATTTT.

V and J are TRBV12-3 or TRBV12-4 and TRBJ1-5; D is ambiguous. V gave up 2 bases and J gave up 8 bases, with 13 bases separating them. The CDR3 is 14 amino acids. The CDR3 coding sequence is TGTGCCAGCAGTTTACGTAGCCCAGTAAAGCCCCAGCATTTT. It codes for CASSLRSPVKPQHF.

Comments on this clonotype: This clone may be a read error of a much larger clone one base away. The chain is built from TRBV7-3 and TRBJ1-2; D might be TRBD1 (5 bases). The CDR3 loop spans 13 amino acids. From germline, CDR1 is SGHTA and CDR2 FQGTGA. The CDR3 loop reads CASSLSAGQGFTF. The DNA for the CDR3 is TGTGCCAGCAGCTTATCGGCAGGGCAAGGCTTCACCTTC.

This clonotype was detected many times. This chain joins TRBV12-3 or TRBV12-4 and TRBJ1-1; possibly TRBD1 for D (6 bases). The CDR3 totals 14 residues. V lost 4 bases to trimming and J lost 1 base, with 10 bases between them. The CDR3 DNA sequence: TGTGCCAGCAGTTGGGGGGCAGGGAACACTGAAGCTTTCTTT. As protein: CASSWGAGNTEAFF.

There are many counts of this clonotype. CDR3 region: CASSSGTGGPRTEAFF. DNA of the CDR3: TGTGCCAGCAGTTCCGGGACAGGGGGCCCTCGTACTGAAGCTTTCTTT. The V gene is TRBV28, the J gene TRBJ1-1; 12 bases are shared with TRBD1. After removal of 4 bases from V and 5 bases from J, the junction contained 8 bases not matched to a gene. The CDR3 spans 16 residues. Looked up from germline, CDR1 is MDHEN and CDR2 is SYDVKM.

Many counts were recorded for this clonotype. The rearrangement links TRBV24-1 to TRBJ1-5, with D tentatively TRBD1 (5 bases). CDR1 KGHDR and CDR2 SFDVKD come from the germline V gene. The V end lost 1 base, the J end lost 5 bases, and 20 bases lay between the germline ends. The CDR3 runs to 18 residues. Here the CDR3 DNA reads TGTGCCACCAGTGATTTTAAGGATCGGGCAGGGCGGGATCAGCCCCAGCATTTT. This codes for CATSDFKDRAGRDQPQHF.

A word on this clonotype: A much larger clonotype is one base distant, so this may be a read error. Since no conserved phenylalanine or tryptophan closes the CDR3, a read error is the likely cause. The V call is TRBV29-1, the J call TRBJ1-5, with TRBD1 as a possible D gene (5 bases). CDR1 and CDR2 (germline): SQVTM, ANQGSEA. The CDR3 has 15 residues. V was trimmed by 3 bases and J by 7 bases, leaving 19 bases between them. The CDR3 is CSVEFGGGGGQPQHV. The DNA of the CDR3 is TGCAGCGTTGAGTTCGGGGGTGGGGGAGGCCAGCCCCAGCATGTT.

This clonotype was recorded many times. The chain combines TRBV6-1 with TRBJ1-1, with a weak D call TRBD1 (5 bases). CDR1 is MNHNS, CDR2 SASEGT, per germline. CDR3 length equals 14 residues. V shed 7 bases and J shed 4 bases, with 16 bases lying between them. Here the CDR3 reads CASTLRTGGTEAFF. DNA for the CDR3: TGTGCCAGCACACTCAGGACTGGGGGCACTGAAGCTTTCTTT.

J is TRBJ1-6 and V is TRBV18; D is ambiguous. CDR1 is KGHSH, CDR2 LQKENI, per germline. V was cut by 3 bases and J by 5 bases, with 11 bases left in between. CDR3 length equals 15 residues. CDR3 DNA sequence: TGTGCCAGCTCACCGAGCAGGACCGATAATTCACCCCTCCACTTT. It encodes CASSPSRTDNSPLHF.

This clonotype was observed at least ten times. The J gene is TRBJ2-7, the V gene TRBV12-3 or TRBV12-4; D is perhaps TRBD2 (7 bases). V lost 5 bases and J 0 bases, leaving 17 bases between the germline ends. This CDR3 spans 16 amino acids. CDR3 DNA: TGTGCCAGCAGTCGACCTGGGGGGGGCGGCTCCTACGAGCAGTACTTC. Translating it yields CASSRPGGGGSYEQYF.

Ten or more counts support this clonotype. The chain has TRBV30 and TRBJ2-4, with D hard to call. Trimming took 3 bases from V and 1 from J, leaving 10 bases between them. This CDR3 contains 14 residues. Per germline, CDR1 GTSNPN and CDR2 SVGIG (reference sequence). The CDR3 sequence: CAWRGLGAKNIQYF. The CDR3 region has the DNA TGTGCCTGGAGAGGATTAGGTGCCAAAAACATTCAGTACTTC.

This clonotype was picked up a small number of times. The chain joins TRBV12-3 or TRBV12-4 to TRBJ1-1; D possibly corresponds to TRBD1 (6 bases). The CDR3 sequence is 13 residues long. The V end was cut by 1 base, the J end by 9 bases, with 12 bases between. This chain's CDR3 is CASSLDGTSQAFF. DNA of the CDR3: TGTGCCAGCAGTTTAGACGGGACATCTCAAGCTTTCTTT.

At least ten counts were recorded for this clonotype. The CDR3 DNA reads TGTGCCACCAGCAGCCGGGTAGGGGATTCACCCCTCCACTTT. Amino acids: CATSSRVGDSPLHF. The chain combines TRBV15 with TRBJ1-6, with TRBD1 as a possible D gene (5 bases). V gave up 3 bases and J gave up 8 bases, with 11 bases separating them. Per the germline V gene, CDR1 is LNHNV and CDR2 is YYDKDF (reference sequence). The CDR3 covers 14 residues.

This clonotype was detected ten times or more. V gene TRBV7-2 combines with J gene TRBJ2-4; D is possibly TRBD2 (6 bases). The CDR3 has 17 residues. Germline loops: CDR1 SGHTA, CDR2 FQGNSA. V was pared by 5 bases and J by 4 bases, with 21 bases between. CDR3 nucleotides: TGTGCCAGCAGCCTTCATGGGGGGTCCTGGGGTAAAAACATTCAGTACTTC. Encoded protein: CASSLHGGSWGKNIQYF. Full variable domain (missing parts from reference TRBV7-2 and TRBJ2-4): GAGVSQSPSNKVTEKGKDVELRCDPISGHTALYWYRQSLGQGLEFLIYFQGNSAPDKSGLPSDRFSAERTGGSVSTLTIQRTQQEDSAVYLCASSLHGGSWGKNIQYFGAGTRLSVL.

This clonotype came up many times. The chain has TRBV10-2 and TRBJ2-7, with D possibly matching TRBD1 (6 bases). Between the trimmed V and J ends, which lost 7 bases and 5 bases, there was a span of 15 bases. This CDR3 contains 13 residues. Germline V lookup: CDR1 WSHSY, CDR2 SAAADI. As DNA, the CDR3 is TGCGCCAGCACTGCGACAGGCTGGGACGAGCAGTACTTC. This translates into CASTATGWDEQYF.

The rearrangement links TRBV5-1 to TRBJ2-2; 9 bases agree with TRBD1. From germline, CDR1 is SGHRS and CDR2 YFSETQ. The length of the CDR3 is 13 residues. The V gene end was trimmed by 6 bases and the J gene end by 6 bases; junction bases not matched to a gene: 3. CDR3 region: CASIDRGSGELFF. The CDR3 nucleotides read TGCGCCAGCATCGACAGGGGGTCCGGGGAGCTGTTTTTT. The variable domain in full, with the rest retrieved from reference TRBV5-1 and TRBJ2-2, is KAGVTQTPRYLIKTRGQQVTLSCSPISGHRSVSWYQQTPGQGLQFLFEYFSETQRNKGNFPGRFSGRQFSNSRSEMNVSTLELGDSALYLCASIDRGSGELFFGEGSRLTVL.

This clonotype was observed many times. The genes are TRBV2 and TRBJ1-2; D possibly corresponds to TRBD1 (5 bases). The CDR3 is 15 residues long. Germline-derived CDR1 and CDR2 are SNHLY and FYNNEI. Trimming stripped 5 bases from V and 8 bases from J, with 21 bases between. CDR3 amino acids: CASSQGRNPMGGYTF. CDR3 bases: TGTGCCAGCAGTCAGGGACGAAACCCTATGGGCGGCTACACCTTC.

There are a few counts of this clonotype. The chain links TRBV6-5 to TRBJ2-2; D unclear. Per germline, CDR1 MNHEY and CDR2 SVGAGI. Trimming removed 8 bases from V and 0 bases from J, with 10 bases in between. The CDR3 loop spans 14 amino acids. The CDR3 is CASEDIANTGELFF. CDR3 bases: TGTGCCAGCGAAGACATAGCGAACACCGGGGAGCTGTTTTTT.

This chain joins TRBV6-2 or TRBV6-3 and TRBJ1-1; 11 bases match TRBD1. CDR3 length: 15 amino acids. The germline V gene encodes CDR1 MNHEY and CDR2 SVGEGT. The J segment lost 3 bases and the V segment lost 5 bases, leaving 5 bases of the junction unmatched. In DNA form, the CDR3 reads TGTGCCAGCAGTCCCGGACAGGGGGCCCACACTGAAGCTTTCTTT. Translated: CASSPGQGAHTEAFF.

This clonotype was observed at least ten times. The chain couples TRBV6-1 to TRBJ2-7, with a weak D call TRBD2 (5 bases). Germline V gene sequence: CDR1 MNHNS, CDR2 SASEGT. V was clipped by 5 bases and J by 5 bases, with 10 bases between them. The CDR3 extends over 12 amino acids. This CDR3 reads CASSTGIHEQYF. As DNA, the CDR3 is TGTGCCAGCAGTACGGGGATCCACGAGCAGTACTTC.

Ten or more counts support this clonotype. DNA for the CDR3: TGTGCCAGCAGACGACTAGCGGGGTCCTACGAGCAGTACTTC. Protein: CASRRLAGSYEQYF. The V call is TRBV6-5, the J call TRBJ2-7; 11 bases agree with TRBD2. The junction had 2 bases not matched to a gene; V was cut back by 6 bases and J by 1 base. The germline V gene encodes CDR1 MNHEY and CDR2 SVGAGI. The CDR3 spans 14 residues.

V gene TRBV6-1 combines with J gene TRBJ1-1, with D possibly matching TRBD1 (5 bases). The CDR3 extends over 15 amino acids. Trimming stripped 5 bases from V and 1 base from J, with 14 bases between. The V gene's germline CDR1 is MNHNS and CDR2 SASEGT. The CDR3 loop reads CASSRLRVRNTEAFF. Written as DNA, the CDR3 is TGTGCCAGCAGTAGACTCAGGGTGAGGAACACTGAAGCTTTCTTT.

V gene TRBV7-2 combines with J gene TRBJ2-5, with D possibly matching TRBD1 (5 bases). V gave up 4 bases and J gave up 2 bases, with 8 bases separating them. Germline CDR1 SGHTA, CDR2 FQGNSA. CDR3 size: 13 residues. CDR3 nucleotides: TGTGCCAGCAGCTGGGGCACTCAAGAGACCCAGTACTTC. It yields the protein CASSWGTQETQYF.

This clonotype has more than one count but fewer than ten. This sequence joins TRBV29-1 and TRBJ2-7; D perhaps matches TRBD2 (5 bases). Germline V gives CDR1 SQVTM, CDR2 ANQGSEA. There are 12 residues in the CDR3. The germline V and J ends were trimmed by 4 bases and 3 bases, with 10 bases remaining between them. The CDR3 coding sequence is TGCAGCGTTGCGACGGGGAACTACGAGCAGTACTTC. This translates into CSVATGNYEQYF.

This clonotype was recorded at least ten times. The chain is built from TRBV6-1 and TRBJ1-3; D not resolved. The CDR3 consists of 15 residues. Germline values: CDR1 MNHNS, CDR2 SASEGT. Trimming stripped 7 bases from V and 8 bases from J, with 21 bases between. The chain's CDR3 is CASNLPARAGDTIYF. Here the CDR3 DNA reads TGTGCCAGCAACCTACCGGCGAGGGCAGGAGACACCATATATTTT.

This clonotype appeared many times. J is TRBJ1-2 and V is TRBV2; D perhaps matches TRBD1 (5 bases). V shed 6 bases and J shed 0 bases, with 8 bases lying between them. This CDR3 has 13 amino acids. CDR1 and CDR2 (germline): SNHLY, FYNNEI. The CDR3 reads CASSRVANYGYTF. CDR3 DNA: TGTGCCAGCAGCAGGGTAGCTAACTATGGCTACACCTTC.

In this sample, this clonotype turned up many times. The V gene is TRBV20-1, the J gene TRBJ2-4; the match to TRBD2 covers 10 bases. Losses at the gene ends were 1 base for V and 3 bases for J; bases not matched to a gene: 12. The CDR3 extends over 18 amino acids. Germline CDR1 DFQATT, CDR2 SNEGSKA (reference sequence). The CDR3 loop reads CSARGPLGSGGVKNIQYF. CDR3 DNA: TGCAGTGCTAGAGGTCCCCTTGGGAGCGGGGGGGTCAAAAACATTCAGTACTTC.

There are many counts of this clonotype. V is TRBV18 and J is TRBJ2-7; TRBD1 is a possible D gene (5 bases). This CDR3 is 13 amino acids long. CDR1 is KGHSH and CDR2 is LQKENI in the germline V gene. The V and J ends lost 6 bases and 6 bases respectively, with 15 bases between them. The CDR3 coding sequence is TGTGCCAGCTCCCGTGACAGCTCGGGCGAGCAGTACTTC. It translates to CASSRDSSGEQYF.